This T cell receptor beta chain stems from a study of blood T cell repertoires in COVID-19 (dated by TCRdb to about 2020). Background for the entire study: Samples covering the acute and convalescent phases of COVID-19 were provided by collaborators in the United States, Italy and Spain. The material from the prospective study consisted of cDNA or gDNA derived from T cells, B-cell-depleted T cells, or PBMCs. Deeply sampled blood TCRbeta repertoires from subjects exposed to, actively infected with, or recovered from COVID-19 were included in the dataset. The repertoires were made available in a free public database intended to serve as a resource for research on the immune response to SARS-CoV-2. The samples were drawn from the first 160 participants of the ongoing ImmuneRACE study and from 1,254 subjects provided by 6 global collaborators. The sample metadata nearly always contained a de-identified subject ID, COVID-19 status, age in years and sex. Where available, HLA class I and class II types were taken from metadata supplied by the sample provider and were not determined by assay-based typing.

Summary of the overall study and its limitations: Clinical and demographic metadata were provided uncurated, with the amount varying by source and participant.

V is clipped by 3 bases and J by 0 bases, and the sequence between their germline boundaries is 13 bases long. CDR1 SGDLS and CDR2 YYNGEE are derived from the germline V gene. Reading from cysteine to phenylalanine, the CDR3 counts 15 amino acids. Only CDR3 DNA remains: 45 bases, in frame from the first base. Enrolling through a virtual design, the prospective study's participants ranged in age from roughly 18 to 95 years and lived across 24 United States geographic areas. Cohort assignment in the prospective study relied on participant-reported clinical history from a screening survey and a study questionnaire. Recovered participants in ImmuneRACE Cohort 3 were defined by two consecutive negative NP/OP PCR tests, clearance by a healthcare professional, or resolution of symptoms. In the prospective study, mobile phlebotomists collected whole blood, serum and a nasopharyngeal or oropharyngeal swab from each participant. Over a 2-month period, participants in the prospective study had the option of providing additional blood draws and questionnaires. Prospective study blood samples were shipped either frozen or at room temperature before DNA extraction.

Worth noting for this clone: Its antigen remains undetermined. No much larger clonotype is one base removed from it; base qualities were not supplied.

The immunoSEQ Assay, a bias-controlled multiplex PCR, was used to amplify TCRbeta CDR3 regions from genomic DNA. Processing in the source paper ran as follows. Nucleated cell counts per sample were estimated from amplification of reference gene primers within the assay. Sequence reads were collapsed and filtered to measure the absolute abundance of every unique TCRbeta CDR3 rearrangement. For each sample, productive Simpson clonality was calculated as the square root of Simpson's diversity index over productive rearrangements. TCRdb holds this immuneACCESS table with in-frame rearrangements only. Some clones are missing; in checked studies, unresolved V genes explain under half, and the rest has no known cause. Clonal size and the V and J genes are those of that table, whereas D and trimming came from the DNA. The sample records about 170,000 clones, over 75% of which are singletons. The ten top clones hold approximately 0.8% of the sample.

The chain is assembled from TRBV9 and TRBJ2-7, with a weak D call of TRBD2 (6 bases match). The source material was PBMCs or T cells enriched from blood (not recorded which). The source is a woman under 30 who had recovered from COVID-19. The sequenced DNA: TGTGCCAGCAGCGCCCGACTAGGGAACTCCTACGAGCAGTACTTC. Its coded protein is CASSARLGNSYEQYF.